The T cell receptor (beta chain) under discussion was sequenced for a study of T-cell reconstitution after alpha-beta-depleted transplantation in children. It was with unique molecular identifiers that the TCRbeta library was prepared. TCRdb reprocessed the PCR reads via MiXCR and lists one record per CDR3 protein. The data show around 600,000 distinct CDR3 sequences, 16% seen once. This TCR was sampled from a human donor who donated a stem cell graft to a child with acute myeloid leukemia. Material: PBMCs from the stem cell graft donor, obtained from the stem cell graft.

The CDR3 nucleotides read TGCGCCAGCAGCGGGGGCGCATTAATTGAAGCTTTCTTT. Translation gives CASSGGALIEAFF. The rearrangement links TRBV5-1 to TRBJ1-1, with a tentative D call TRBD1 (6 bases). V lost 4 bases, J lost 7 bases, and 14 bases lay in between. This CDR3 is built from 13 residues. CDR1 and CDR2 from the germline V gene are SGHRS and YFSETQ.